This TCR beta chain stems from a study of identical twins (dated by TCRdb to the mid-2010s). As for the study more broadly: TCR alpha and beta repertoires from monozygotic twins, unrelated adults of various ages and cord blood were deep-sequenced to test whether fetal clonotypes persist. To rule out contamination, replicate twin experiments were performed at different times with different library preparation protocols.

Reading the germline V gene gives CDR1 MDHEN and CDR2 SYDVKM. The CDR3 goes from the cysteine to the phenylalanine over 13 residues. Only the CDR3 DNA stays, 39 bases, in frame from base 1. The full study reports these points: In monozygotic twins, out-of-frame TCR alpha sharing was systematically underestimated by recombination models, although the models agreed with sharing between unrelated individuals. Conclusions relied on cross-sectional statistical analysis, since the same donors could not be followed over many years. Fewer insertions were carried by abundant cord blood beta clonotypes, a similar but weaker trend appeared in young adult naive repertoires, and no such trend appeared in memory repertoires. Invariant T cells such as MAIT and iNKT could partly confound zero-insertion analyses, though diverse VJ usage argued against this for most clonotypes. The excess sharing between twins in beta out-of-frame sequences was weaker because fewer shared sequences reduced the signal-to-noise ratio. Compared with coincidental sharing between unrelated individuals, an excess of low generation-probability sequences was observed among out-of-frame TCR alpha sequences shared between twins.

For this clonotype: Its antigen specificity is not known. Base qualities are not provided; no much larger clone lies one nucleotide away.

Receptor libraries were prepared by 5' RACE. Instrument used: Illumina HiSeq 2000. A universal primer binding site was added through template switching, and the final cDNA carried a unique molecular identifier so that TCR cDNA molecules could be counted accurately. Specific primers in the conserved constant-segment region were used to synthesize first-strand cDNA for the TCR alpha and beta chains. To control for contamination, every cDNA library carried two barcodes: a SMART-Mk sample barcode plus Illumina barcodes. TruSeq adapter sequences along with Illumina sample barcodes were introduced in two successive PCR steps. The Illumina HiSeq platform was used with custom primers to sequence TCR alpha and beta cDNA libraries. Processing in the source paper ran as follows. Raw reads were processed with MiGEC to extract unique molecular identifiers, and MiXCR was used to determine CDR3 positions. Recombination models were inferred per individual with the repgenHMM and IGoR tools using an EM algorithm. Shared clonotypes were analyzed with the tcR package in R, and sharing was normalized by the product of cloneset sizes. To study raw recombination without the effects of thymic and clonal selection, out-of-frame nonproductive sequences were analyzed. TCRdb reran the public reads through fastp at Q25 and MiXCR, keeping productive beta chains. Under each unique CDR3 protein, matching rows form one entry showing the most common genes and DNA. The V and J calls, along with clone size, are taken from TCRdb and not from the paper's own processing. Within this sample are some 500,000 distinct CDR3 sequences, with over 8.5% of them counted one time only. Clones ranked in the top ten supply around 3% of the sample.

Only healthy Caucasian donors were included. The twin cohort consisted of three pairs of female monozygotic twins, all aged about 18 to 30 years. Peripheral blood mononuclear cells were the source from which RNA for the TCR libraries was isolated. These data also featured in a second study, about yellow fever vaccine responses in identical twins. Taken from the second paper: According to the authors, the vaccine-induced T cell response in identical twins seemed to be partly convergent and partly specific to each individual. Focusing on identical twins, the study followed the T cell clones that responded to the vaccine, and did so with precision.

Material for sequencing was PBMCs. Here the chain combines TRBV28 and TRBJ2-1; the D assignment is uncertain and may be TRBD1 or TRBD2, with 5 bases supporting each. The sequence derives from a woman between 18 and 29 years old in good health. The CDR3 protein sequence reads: CVSEGQLDNEQFF. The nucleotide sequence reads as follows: TGTGTTAGCGAAGGACAACTGGACAATGAGCAGTTCTTC.